The rows below give T cell receptor beta chains drawn from one sample of a study of cytomegalovirus exposure and HLA in healthy donors. The protocol was immunoSEQ multiplex PCR, while the TCRdb copy is restricted to in-frame clones and leaves out a portion. The table for this sample gives around 42,000 clones. Sequencing was performed on PBMCs. The receptors derive from a young man in good health and CMV-seronegative. Each CDR3 is given with its conserved first and last residue. D genes are given only for firm matches.

TRBJ1-2 | TRBV30 | NA | CAWSTGTGYTF | TGTGCCTGGAGTACAGGGACTGGCTACACCTTC
TRBJ2-1 | TRBV6-6 | TRBD2 | CASSYSGLAGGDEQFF | TGTGCCAGCAGTTACTCGGGACTAGCGGGAGGGGATGAGCAGTTCTTC
TRBJ2-7 | TRBV6-5 | TRBD2 | CASISIAGPYEQYF | TGTGCCAGCATTAGTATAGCGGGCCCTTACGAGCAGTACTTC
TRBJ1-2 | TRBV10-3 | NA | CAISEDSTNYGYTF | TGTGCCATCAGTGAAGACAGTACTAACTATGGCTACACCTTC
TRBJ1-1 | TRBV5-1 | NA | CASSSTAGNTEAFF | TGCGCCAGCAGCTCCACTGCAGGGAACACTGAAGCTTTCTTT
TRBJ2-1 | TRBV5-4 | TRBD2 | CASSPRLAGYNEQFF | TGTGCCAGCAGCCCTAGACTAGCGGGTTACAATGAGCAGTTCTTC
TRBJ1-6 | TRBV5-4 | TRBD1 | CASRRDREYSPLHF | TGTGCCAGCAGAAGGGACAGGGAGTACTCACCCCTCCACTTT
TRBJ2-7 | TRBV18 | TRBD2 | CASSSWTSGYSYEQYF | TGTGCCAGCTCATCGTGGACTAGCGGGTACTCCTACGAGCAGTACTTC
TRBJ1-6 | TRBV30 | TRBD1 | CAWSRSPGTGRNSPLHF | TGTGCCTGGAGTCGATCCCCCGGGACAGGGCGTAATTCACCCCTCCACTTT
TRBJ2-1 | TRBV4-1 | TRBD2 | CASSQPGLAGNEQFF | TGCGCCAGCAGCCAACCGGGACTAGCGGGCAATGAGCAGTTCTTC
TRBJ1-1 | TRBV7-2 | NA | CASSFPGGGTEAFF | TGTGCCAGCAGCTTCCCGGGAGGAGGCACTGAAGCTTTCTTT
TRBJ2-7 | TRBV10-3 | TRBD1 | CAIEGDRGGNEQYF | TGTGCCATCGAAGGGGACAGGGGAGGAAACGAGCAGTACTTC
TRBJ1-2 | TRBV29-1 | NA | CSVEGNYGYTF | TGCAGCGTAGAGGGCAACTATGGCTACACCTTC
TRBJ1-3 | TRBV9 | NA | CASSVERRGNTIYF | TGTGCCAGCAGCGTAGAACGGCGGGGAAACACCATATATTTT
TRBJ2-7 | TRBV5-1 | NA | CASSLGGQNSYEQYF | TGCGCCAGCAGCTTGGGGGGGCAAAACTCCTACGAGCAGTACTTC
TRBJ1-2 | TRBV6-5 | TRBD1 | CASRPRDRVVEGYTF | TGTGCCAGCAGGCCAAGGGACAGGGTTGTGGAAGGCTACACCTTC
TRBJ2-7 | TRBV5-1 | TRBD2 | CASSLSREVTYEQYF | TGCGCCAGCAGCTTAAGTCGGGAGGTCACCTACGAGCAGTACTTC
TRBJ2-2 | TRBV11-2 | NA | CASSSDKRVNTGELFF | TGTGCCAGCAGCTCGGACAAAAGAGTGAACACCGGGGAGCTGTTTTTT
TRBJ1-3 | TRBV9 | NA | CASSGTDRGNTIYF | TGTGCCAGCAGCGGAACGGACAGAGGAAACACCATATATTTT
TRBJ1-2 | TRBV5-5 | NA | CASSLAPRAGYGYTF | TGTGCCAGCAGCTTGGCCCCCAGGGCGGGATATGGCTACACCTTC
TRBJ1-2 | TRBV6-6 | NA | CASSYSSQGYYGYTF | TGTGCCAGCAGTTACTCGTCACAGGGCTACTATGGCTACACCTTC
TRBJ2-3 | TRBV9 | NA | CASSVDGRTDTQYF | TGTGCCAGCAGCGTAGACGGGAGAACAGATACGCAGTATTTT
TRBJ2-4 | TRBV7-9 | NA | CASSLGTLAKNIQYF | TGTGCCAGCAGCCTCGGGACACTAGCCAAAAACATTCAGTACTTC
TRBJ1-5 | TRBV30 | NA | CAWSPTLRRGGGQPQHF | TGTGCCTGGAGTCCTACCCTCCGGAGAGGCGGTGGGCAGCCCCAGCATTTT
TRBJ2-5 | TRBV29-1 | TRBD1 | CSVDPGTGGRETQYF | TGCAGCGTTGACCCCGGGACAGGGGGGAGGGAGACCCAGTACTTC
TRBJ2-7 | TRBV7-6 | TRBD2 | CASSLGLAGAGEQYF | TGTGCCAGCAGCTTAGGACTAGCGGGAGCCGGCGAGCAGTACTTC
TRBJ1-6 | TRBV5-6 | NA | CASSLGQTNSPLHF | TGTGCCAGCAGCTTGGGGCAGACAAATTCACCCCTCCACTTT
TRBJ2-7 | TRBV18 | NA | CASSPASADYEQYF | TGTGCCAGCTCACCAGCTAGCGCCGACTACGAGCAGTACTTC
TRBJ1-1 | TRBV6-1 | NA | CASSGHAGGMNTEAFF | TGTGCCAGCAGTGGGCACGCGGGGGGCATGAACACTGAAGCTTTCTTT
TRBJ2-7 | TRBV5-1 | TRBD2 | CASSAPGLAYEQYF | TGCGCCAGCAGCGCCCCGGGACTAGCCTACGAGCAGTACTTC
TRBJ2-5 | TRBV7-8 | TRBD1 | CASSRRTGAWETQYF | TGTGCCAGCAGCCGAAGGACAGGGGCATGGGAGACCCAGTACTTC
TRBJ2-7 | TRBV10-2 | TRBD1 | CASRRTGGIPEQYF | TGCGCCAGCAGGCGGACAGGGGGTATTCCCGAGCAGTACTTC
TRBJ2-5 | TRBV11-2 | NA | CASSLDAAGETQYF | TGTGCCAGCAGCTTAGATGCGGCAGGGGAGACCCAGTACTTC
TRBJ1-5 | TRBV30 | TRBD1 | CAWSPRGHRSNQPQHF | TGTGCCTGGAGTCCCAGGGGGCATAGGAGCAATCAGCCCCAGCATTTT